This is a list of T cell receptor beta chains from one sample in a study of beta chain features in type 1 diabetes. Repertoires were generated with immunoSEQ multiplex PCR, while TCRdb's copy carries only in-frame clones and drops some. Altogether just over 600,000 clones are present, roughly a sixth being singletons, with the ten largest covering 0.09% to 0.095%. Sequenced material: naive CD4+ T cells from blood. The source is a man aged 18 to 29 in good health. Each CDR3 is given with its conserved first and last residue. D genes are given only for firm matches. Rows may omit the clone size; those that give it use once, few, many or a size class.

TRBJ2-3 | . | TRBV4-1 | . | CASSQRVRGGTDTQYF | TGCGCCAGCAGCCAGAGGGTGAGGGGAGGCACAGATACGCAGTATTTT
TRBJ1-5 | few | TRBV11-2 | . | CASSNSNQPQHF | TGTGCCAGCAGTAATAGCAATCAGCCCCAGCATTTT
TRBJ1-5 | . | TRBV27 | . | CASSFSGGVGNQPQHF | TGTGCCAGCAGTTTCTCTGGGGGAGTAGGCAATCAGCCCCAGCATTTT
TRBJ2-7 | . | TRBV21-1 | . | CASSPVAGDEQYF | TGTGCCAGCAGCCCCGTGGCAGGGGACGAGCAGTACTTC
TRBJ2-5 | . | TRBV9 | TRBD1 | CASSDTGQDYETQYF | TGTGCCAGCAGCGACACGGGACAGGATTATGAGACCCAGTACTTC
TRBJ1-1 | . | TRBV7-6 | . | CASSLAGPQGKAFF | TGTGCCAGCAGCTTAGCGGGGCCCCAGGGGAAAGCTTTCTTT
TRBJ1-4 | . | TRBV28 | . | CASSRRAGYEKLFF | TGTGCCAGCAGCCGCAGGGCAGGTTATGAAAAACTGTTTTTT
TRBJ2-2 | few | TRBV19 | . | CASSIHRATIAGELFF | TGTGCCAGTAGTATCCACAGGGCAACAATAGCCGGGGAGCTGTTTTTT
TRBJ2-5 | . | TRBV19 | . | CASSIGQGGQETQYF | TGTGCCAGTAGTATTGGGCAGGGGGGCCAAGAGACCCAGTACTTC
TRBJ2-7 | . | TRBV19 | . | CASSIAGGRGF | TGTGCCAGTAGTATAGCTGGGGGAAGGGGGTTC
TRBJ2-6 | . | TRBV5-5 | TRBD1 | CASSLEGQALSGANVLTF | TGTGCCAGCAGCTTGGAGGGACAGGCACTCTCTGGGGCCAACGTCCTGACTTTC
TRBJ2-5 | few | TRBV4-1 | . | CASSQDGRSAETQYF | TGCGCCAGCAGCCAAGATGGTCGTTCTGCAGAGACCCAGTACTTC
TRBJ2-7 | . | TRBV30 | . | CAWIPTLEGRSYEQYF | TGTGCCTGGATCCCTACTCTGGAGGGGCGCTCCTACGAGCAGTACTTC
TRBJ1-1 | few | TRBV27 | TRBD1 | CASRLDRGWPEAFF | TGTGCCAGCAGGCTGGACAGGGGCTGGCCTGAAGCTTTCTTT
TRBJ1-1 | . | TRBV18 | . | CASSLGMLNTEAFF | TGTGCCAGCTCACTAGGGATGCTAAACACTGAAGCTTTCTTT
TRBJ2-4 | . | TRBV4-1 | TRBD1 | CASSHLVRQGLLSKNIQYF | TGCGCCAGCAGCCATCTGGTGCGACAGGGCCTTTTATCCAAAAACATTCAGTACTTC
TRBJ1-1 | . | TRBV2 | . | CASSDLGREAFF | TGTGCCAGCAGTGATTTGGGCCGTGAAGCTTTCTTT
TRBJ1-1 | . | TRBV5-1 | . | CASSFGRTNTEAFF | TGCGCCAGCAGCTTCGGACGGACGAACACTGAAGCTTTCTTT
TRBJ1-5 | . | TRBV7-2 | . | CASSSRGFRDQPQHF | TGTGCCAGCAGCTCGCGGGGGTTTAGGGATCAGCCCCAGCATTTT
TRBJ2-1 | few | TRBV9 | . | CASSVGGGIFDEQFF | TGTGCCAGCAGCGTAGGCGGCGGTATTTTCGATGAGCAGTTCTTC
TRBJ2-4 | many | TRBV14 | TRBD2 | CASSFLAGGTDIQYF | TGTGCCAGCAGCTTCCTAGCGGGGGGCACGGACATTCAGTACTTC
TRBJ2-5 | . | TRBV5-6 | TRBD2 | CASSTSSGAQETQYF | TGTGCCAGCAGCACCTCGAGCGGGGCCCAAGAGACCCAGTACTTC
TRBJ2-4 | few | TRBV2 | . | CASSANTLAKNIQYF | TGTGCCAGCAGTGCAAATACACTAGCCAAAAACATTCAGTACTTC
TRBJ2-5 | few | TRBV7-6 | TRBD1 | CASSLTAGTGGQETQYF | TGTGCCAGCAGCCTAACAGCCGGGACAGGGGGCCAGGAGACCCAGTACTTC
TRBJ1-1 | . | TRBV6-5 | TRBD1 | CASSYSNRGHTEAFF | TGTGCCAGCAGTTACTCAAACAGGGGTCACACTGAAGCTTTCTTT
TRBJ1-5 | . | TRBV6-6 | . | CASSYRVGSNQPQHF | TGTGCCAGCAGCTACAGGGTAGGAAGCAATCAGCCCCAGCATTTT
TRBJ1-2 | . | TRBV9 | . | CASSVGLGANYGYTF | TGTGCCAGCAGCGTAGGACTCGGAGCTAACTATGGCTACACCTTC
TRBJ2-3 | . | TRBV5-1 | TRBD2 | CASSSRGSGGSTDTQYF | TGCGCCAGCAGCTCCCGGGGTAGCGGGGGAAGCACAGATACGCAGTATTTT
TRBJ2-1 | . | TRBV10-3 | . | CAIGEGPVKNEQFF | TGTGCCATCGGTGAGGGGCCTGTAAAGAATGAGCAGTTCTTC
TRBJ1-6 | . | TRBV6-5 | . | CASSYSTGMGSPLHF | TGTGCCAGCAGTTACTCGACCGGCATGGGGTCACCCCTCCACTTT